Sequencing of this T cell receptor (beta chain) was carried out in a study of identical twins. In its sample, this clonotype was seen many times. After template switching added a universal primer site, the resulting cDNA carried unique molecular identifiers. TCRdb re-analysed the 5' RACE reads in MiXCR, keeping a single row per CDR3 protein. Here the sample spans a few hundred thousand distinct CDR3 sequences, approximately 18% being singletons. Germline V lookup: CDR1 DFQATT, CDR2 SNEGSKA (reference sequence). The CDR3 consists of 13 residues. V dropped 6 bases and J dropped 7 bases, with 18 bases sitting between them.

The sequence derives from a man aged 50 to 59 in good health. What was sequenced was naive T cells sorted from blood. The chain combines TRBV20-1 with TRBJ1-2; a possible D gene is TRBD1 (6 bases). This CDR3 is CSAYRDVGGGYTF. As DNA, the CDR3 is TGCAGTGCGTACAGGGACGTAGGAGGTGGCTACACCTTC.